This entry lists 6 T cell receptor beta chains sequenced from one sample in a study of CD8+ T cells in alopecia areata. Extracted from the samples, RNA was reverse transcribed into cDNA to serve as the sequencing template. Clones were read by immunoSEQ multiplex PCR, and TCRdb kept only the in-frame ones, dropping some. The sample has about 300,000 clones; 55% to 75% are singletons. Indicated treatment: oral pan-JAK inhibitor, 5-10 mg twice daily. Source: CD4+ T cells sorted from blood, taken at week 24, from a patient treated with tofacitinib. All receptors come from a human donor with alopecia areata.

The V gene is TRBV30, the J gene TRBJ2-7, with 14 bases lining up with TRBD2. The CDR3 loop spans 15 amino acids. Trimming removed 1 base from V and 2 bases from J; junction bases left unmatched: 1. In germline, CDR1 is GTSNPN, CDR2 SVGIG (reference sequence). This CDR3 reads CAWSGTSGGPYEQYF. CDR3 nucleotides: TGTGCCTGGAGTGGGACTAGCGGGGGGCCCTACGAGCAGTACTTC.

The chain recombines TRBV18 with TRBJ2-5; 7 bases line up with TRBD2. CDR1 is KGHSH and CDR2 is LQKENI in the germline V gene. CDR3 size: 15 residues. The V and J ends lost 1 base and 0 bases, in that order; junction bases with no gene match: 2. Here the CDR3 DNA reads TGTGCCAGCTCACCACGAGGACTAGACCAAGAGACCCAGTACTTC. Translation gives CASSPRGLDQETQYF.

The chain recombines TRBV9 with TRBJ1-1; D is unresolved. This CDR3 region has 15 residues. The V gene's germline CDR1 is SGDLS and CDR2 YYNGEE. Trimming removed 4 bases from V and 1 base from J, with 14 bases in between. CDR3 sequence (DNA): TGTGCCAGCAGCCCTCGCCCATCCCCGAACACTGAAGCTTTCTTT. Its translation is CASSPRPSPNTEAFF.

The V gene is TRBV18, the J gene TRBJ2-1; D may match TRBD1 or TRBD2 (6 bases each). Germline CDR1 and CDR2: KGHSH and LQKENI. The CDR3 totals 17 residues. Trimming removed 2 bases from V and 4 bases from J, with 18 bases in between. CDR3 region: CASSPNRVAEGYNEQFF. CDR3 sequence (DNA): TGTGCCAGCTCACCAAACAGGGTAGCGGAGGGGTACAATGAGCAGTTCTTC.

The CDR3 sequence: CASSPSQGGYTF. The CDR3 DNA follows: TGTGCCAGCAGCCCCTCACAGGGCGGCTACACCTTC. The chain couples TRBV5-6 to TRBJ1-2; TRBD1 might be the D (6 bases). Germline-derived CDR1 and CDR2 are SGHDT and YYEEEE. Between the trimmed V and J ends, which lost 4 bases and 8 bases, there was a span of 12 bases. The CDR3 totals 12 residues.

This clone was seen only once. V gene TRBV5-4 combines with J gene TRBJ1-1; D gene ambiguous. This CDR3 has 13 amino acids. Germline values: CDR1 SGHNT, CDR2 YYREEE (reference sequence). Trimming shortened V by 0 bases and J by 0 bases, and 3 bases separated the two germline ends. This CDR3 reads CASSLEMNTEAFF. CDR3 coding DNA: TGTGCCAGCAGCTTGGAGATGAACACTGAAGCTTTCTTT.